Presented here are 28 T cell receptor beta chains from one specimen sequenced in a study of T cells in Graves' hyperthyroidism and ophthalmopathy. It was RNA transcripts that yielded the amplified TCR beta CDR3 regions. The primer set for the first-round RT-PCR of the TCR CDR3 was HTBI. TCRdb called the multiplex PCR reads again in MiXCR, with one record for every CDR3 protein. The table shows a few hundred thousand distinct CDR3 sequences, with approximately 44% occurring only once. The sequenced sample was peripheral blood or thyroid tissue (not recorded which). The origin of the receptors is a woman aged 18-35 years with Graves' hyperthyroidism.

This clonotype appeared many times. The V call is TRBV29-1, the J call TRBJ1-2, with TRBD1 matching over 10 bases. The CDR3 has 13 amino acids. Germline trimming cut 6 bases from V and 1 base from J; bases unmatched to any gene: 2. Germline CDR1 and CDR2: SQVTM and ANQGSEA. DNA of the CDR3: TGCAGCGTCGGGACAGGGGTTAACTATGGCTACACCTTC. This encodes CSVGTGVNYGYTF.

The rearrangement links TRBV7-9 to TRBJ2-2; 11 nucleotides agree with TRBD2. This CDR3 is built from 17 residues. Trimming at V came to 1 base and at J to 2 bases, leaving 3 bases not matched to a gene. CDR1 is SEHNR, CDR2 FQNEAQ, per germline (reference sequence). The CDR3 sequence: CASSLGGLAENTGELFF. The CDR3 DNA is TGTGCCAGCAGCTTAGGGGGACTAGCGGAAAACACCGGGGAGCTGTTTTTT.

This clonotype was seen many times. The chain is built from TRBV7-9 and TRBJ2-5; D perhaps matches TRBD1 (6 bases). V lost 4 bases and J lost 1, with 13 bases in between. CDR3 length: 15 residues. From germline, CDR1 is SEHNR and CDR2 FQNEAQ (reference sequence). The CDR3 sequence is CASSWLQGPQETQYF. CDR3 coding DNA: TGTGCCAGCAGCTGGTTACAGGGACCCCAAGAGACCCAGTACTTC.

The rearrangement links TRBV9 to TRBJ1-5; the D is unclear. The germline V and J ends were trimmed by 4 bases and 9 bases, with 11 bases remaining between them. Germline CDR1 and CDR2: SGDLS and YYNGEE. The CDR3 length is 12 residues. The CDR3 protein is CASSPPGRPQHF. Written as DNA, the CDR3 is TGTGCCAGCAGCCCCCCCGGACGGCCCCAGCATTTT.

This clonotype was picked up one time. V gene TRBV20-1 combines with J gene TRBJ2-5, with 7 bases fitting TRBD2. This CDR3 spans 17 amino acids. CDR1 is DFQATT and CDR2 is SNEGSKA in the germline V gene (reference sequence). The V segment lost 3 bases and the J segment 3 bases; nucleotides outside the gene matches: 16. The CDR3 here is CSARVAGVSRRKETQYF. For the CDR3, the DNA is TGCAGTGCTAGGGTTGCGGGAGTATCTCGAAGGAAAGAGACCCAGTACTTC.

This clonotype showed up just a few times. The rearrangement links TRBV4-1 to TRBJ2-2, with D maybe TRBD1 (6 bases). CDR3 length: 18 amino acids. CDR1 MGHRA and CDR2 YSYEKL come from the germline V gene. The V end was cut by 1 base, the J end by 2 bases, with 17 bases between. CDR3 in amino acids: CASSQGVLQGLNTGELFF. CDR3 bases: TGCGCCAGCAGCCAAGGAGTTTTGCAGGGGTTAAACACCGGGGAGCTGTTTTTT.

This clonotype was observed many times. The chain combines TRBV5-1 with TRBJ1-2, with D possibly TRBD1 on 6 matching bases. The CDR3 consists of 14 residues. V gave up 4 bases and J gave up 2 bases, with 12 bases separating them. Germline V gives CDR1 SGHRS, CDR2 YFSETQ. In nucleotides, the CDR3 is TGCGCCAGCAGCATCGATGACAGGAACTATGGCTACACCTTC. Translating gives CASSIDDRNYGYTF.

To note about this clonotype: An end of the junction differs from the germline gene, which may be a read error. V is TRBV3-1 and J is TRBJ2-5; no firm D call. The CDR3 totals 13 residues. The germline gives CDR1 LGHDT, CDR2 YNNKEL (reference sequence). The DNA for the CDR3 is TGTGCCAGCAGCAAAGAATTCGAAGAGACCCAGTACTTC. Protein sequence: CASSKEFEETQYF.

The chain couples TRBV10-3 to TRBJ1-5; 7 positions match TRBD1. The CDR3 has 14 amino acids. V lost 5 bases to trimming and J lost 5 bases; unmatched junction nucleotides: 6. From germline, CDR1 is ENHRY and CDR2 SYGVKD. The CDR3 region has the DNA TGTGCCATCAGTCTTGGGGACAGATATCAGCCCCAGCATTTT. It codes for CAISLGDRYQPQHF.

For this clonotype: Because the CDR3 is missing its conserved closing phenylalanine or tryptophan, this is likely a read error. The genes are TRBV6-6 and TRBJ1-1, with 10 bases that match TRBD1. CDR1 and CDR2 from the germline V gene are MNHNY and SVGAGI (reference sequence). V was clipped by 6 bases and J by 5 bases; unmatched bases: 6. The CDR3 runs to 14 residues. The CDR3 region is CASSPGTGVTEAFS. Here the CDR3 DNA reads TGTGCCAGCAGCCCCGGGACAGGGGTAACTGAAGCTTTCTCT.

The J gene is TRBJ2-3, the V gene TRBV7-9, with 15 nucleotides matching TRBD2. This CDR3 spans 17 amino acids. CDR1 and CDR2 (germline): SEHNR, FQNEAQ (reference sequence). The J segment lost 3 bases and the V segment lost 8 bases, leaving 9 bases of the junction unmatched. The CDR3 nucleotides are TGTGCCAGCTCACCACCGGGACTAGCGGGAGGTACAGATACGCAGTATTTT. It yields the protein CASSPPGLAGGTDTQYF. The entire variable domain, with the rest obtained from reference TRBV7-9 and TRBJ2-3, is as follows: DTGVSQNPRHKITKRGQNVTFRCDPISEHNRLYWYRQTLGQGPEFLTYFQNEAQLEKSRLLSDRFSAERPKGSFSTLEIQRTEQGDSAMYLCASSPPGLAGGTDTQYFGPGTRLTVL.

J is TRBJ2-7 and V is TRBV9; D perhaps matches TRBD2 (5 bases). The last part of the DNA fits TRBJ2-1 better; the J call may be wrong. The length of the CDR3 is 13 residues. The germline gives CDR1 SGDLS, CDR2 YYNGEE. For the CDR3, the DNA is TGTGCCAGCAGCGGGACTTCCAGCAATGAGCAGTTCTTC. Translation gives CASSGTSSNEQFF.

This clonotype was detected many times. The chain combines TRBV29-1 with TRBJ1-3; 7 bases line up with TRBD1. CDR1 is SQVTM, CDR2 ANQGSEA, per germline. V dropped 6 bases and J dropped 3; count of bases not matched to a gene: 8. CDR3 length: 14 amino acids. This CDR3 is CSVGVQGSGNTIYF. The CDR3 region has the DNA TGCAGCGTGGGAGTACAGGGGAGTGGAAACACCATATATTTT.

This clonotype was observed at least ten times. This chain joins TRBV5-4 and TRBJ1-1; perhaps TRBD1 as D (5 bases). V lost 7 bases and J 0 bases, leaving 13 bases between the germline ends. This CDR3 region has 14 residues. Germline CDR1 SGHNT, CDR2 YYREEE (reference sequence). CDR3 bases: TGTGCCAGCCGCCGGGGCAGTATGAACACTGAAGCTTTCTTT. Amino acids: CASRRGSMNTEAFF. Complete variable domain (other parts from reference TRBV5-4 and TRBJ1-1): ETGVTQSPTHLIKTRGQQVTLRCSSQSGHNTVSWYQQALGQGPQFIFQYYREEENGRGNFPPRFSGLQFPNYSSELNVNALELDDSALYLCASRRGSMNTEAFFGQGTRLTVV.

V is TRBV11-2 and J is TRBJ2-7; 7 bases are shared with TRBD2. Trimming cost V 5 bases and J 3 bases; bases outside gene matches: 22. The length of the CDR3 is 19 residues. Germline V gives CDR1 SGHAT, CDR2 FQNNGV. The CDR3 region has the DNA TGTGCCAGCAGCGCCTCAATGTTGAGCGGGATGGCCCCCCTCTACGAGCAGTACTTC. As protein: CASSASMLSGMAPLYEQYF. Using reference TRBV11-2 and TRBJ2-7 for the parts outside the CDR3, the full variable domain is EAGVAQSPRYKIIEKRQSVAFWCNPISGHATLYWYQQILGQGPKLLIQFQNNGVVDDSQLPKDRFSAERLKGVDSTLKIQPAKLEDSAVYLCASSASMLSGMAPLYEQYFGPGTRLTVT.

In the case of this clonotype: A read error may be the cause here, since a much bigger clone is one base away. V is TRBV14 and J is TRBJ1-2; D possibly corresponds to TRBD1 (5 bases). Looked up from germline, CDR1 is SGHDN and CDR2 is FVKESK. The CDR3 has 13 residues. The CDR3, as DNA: TGTGCCAGCGGCCAAGACACAGGTCGCGGCTACACCTTC. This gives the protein CASGQDTGRGYTF.

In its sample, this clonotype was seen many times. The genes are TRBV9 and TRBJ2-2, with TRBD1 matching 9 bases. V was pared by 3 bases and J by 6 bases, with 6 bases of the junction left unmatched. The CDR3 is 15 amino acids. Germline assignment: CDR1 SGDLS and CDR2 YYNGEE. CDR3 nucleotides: TGTGCCAGCAGCGGCGGGACAGGGAGAGCCGGGGAGCTGTTTTTT. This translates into CASSGGTGRAGELFF.

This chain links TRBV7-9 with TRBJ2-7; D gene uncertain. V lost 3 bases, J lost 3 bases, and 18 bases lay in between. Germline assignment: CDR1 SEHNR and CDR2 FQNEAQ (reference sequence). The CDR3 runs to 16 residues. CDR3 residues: CASSFEAPGSGYEQYF. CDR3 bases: TGTGCCAGCAGCTTTGAGGCGCCAGGCTCTGGCTACGAGCAGTACTTC.

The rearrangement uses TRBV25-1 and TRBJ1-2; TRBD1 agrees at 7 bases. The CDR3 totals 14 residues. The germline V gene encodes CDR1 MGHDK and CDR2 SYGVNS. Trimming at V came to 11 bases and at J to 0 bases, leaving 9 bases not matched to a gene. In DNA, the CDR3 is TGTGCCGGAGGAAGGGACAGTACTAACTATGGCTACACCTTC. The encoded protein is CAGGRDSTNYGYTF.

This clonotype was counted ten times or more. CDR3 sequence reads: CSGAGEMGQPQHF. In DNA form, the CDR3 reads TGCAGTGGTGCGGGGGAGATGGGTCAGCCCCAGCATTTT. The chain joins TRBV20-1 to TRBJ1-5, with D perhaps matching TRBD1 (5 bases). Between the trimmed V and J ends, which lost 7 bases and 6 bases, there was a span of 16 bases. This CDR3 contains 13 residues. Germline CDR1 DFQATT, CDR2 SNEGSKA (reference sequence).

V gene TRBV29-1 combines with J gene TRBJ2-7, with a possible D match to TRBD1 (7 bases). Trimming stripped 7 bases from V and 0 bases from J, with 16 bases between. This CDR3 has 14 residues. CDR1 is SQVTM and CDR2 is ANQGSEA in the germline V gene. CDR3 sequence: CSASRGDSSYEQYF. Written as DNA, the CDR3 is TGCAGCGCCAGCAGGGGGGACAGCTCCTACGAGCAGTACTTC.

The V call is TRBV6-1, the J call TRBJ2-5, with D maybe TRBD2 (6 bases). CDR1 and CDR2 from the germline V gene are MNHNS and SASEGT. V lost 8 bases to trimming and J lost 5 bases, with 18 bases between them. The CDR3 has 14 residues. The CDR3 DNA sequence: TGTGCCAGCGTCAGGCCCCTAGCGTCCGAGACCCAGTACTTC. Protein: CASVRPLASETQYF.

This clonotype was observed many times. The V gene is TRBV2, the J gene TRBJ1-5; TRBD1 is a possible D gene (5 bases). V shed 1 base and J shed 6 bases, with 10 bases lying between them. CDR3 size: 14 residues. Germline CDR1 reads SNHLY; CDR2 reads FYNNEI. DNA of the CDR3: TGTGCCAGCAGTGAAGTCCAGGGCTCTCAGCCCCAGCATTTT. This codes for CASSEVQGSQPQHF.

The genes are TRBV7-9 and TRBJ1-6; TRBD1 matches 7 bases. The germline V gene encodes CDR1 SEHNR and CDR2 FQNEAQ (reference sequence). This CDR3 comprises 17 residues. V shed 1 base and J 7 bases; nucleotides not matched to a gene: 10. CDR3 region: CASSLGDPGGGNSPLHF. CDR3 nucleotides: TGTGCCAGCAGCTTAGGGGACCCAGGGGGGGGGAATTCACCCCTCCACTTT.

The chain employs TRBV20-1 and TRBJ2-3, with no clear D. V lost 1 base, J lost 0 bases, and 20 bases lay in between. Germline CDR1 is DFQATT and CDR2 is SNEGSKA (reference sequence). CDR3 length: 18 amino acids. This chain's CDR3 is CSARAPRPEPTSTDTQYF. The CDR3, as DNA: TGCAGTGCTAGAGCCCCCCGGCCCGAGCCAACTAGCACAGATACGCAGTATTTT.

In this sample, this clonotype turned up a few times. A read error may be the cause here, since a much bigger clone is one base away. Here the CDR3 DNA reads TGCAGTGCTAGAGAGGGGTTAGGCGACGAGCAGTACTTC. Its translation: CSAREGLGDEQYF. The J gene is TRBJ2-7, the V gene TRBV20-1; no clear D gene. The CDR3 runs 13 residues. Germline V lookup: CDR1 DFQATT, CDR2 SNEGSKA (reference sequence). V lost 0 bases to trimming and J lost 5 bases, with 11 bases between them.

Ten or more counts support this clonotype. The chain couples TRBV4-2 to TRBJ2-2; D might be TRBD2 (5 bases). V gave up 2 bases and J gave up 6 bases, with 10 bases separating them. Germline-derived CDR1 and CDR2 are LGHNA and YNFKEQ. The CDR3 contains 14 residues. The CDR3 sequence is CASSQRRGPGELFF. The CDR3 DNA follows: TGTGCCAGCAGCCAAAGGAGAGGGCCCGGGGAGCTGTTTTTT.

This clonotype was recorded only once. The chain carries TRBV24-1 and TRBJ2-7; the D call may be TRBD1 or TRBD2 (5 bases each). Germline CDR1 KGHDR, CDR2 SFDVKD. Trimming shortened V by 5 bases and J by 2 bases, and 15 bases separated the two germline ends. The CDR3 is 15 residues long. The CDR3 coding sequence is TGTGCCACCAGTGTTACCGGGGCCGGGGCCTACGAGCAGTACTTC. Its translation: CATSVTGAGAYEQYF.